The present TCR beta chain was sequenced within a study of shared clonotypes between healthy human individuals. Sequencing was performed with immunoSEQ multiplex PCR; in TCRdb, only in-frame clones are kept and a portion is missing. The repertoire holds about 2 million clones, with about 95% as singletons. Terminally differentiated effector memory CD45RA+ cells were left out of the naive CD8 fraction, which was CD45RO-negative and positively selected for CCR7. A note on this clone: The antigen is undetermined.

Study outcomes and limitations: An effect of sequencing depth on clonotype sharing among donors was expected.

Per germline, CDR1 MNHEY and CDR2 SVGAGI. The CDR3 has 13 amino acids. The V and J ends lost 4 bases and 6 bases respectively, with 13 bases between them. The sequence was obtained from a man younger than 35 in good health. The sample taken for sequencing was naive CD8+ T cells sorted from blood. The J gene is TRBJ2-7, the V gene TRBV6-5; D is ambiguous. Written as DNA, the CDR3 is TGTGCCAGCAGTTCCGCAGGACCGGGCGAGCAGTACTTC. Residues: CASSSAGPGEQYF.